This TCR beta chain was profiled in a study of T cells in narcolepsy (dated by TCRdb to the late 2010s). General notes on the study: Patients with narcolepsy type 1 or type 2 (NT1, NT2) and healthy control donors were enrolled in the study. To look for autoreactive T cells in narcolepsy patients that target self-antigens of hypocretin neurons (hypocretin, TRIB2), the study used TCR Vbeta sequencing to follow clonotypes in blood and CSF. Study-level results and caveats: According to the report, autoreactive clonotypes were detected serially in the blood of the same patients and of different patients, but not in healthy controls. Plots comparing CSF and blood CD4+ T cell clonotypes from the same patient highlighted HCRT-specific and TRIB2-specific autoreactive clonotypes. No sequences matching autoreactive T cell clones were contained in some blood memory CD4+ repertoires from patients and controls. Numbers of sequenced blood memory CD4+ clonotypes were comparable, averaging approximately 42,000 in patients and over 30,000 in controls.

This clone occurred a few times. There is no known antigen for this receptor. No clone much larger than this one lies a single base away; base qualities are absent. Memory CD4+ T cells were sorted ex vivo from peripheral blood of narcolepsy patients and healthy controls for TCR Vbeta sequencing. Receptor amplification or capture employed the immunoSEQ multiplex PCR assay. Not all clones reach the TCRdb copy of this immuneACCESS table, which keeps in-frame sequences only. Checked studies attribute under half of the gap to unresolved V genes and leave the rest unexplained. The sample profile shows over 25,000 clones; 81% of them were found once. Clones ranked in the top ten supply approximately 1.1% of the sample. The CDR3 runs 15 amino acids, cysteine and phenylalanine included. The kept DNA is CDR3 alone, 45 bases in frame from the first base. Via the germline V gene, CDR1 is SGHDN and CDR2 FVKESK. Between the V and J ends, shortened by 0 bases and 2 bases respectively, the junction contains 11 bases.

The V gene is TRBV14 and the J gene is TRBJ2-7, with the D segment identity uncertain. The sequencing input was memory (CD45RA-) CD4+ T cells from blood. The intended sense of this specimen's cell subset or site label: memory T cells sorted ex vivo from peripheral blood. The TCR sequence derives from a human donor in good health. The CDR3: CASSQDRNPAYEQYF. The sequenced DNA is TGTGCCAGCAGCCAAGACCGCAACCCGGCCTACGAGCAGTACTTC.